Listed below are T cell receptor beta chains from one sample, sequenced in a study of T cell responses to AZD1222 COVID-19 vaccine. The data were produced by immunoSEQ multiplex PCR, yet TCRdb's version contains in-frame clones alone and is incomplete. The sample holds about 140,000 clones; 85% to 95% are singletons and the top ten take approximately 12%. Sequencing used peripheral blood, obtained after recovery from COVID-19. These receptors were taken from an adult who had recovered from COVID-19. Both conserved end residues are part of each CDR3. The D gene is left open where the match is weak.

d_gene: -
v_gene: TRBV3-1/TRBV3-2
j_gene: TRBJ1-5
CDR3aa: CASSQGQNQPQHF
CDR3nt: TGTGCCAGCAGCCAGGGGCAAAATCAGCCCCAGCATTTT

d_gene: -
v_gene: TRBV6-5
j_gene: TRBJ1-1
CDR3aa: CATFFGANTEAFF
CDR3nt: TGTGCCACCTTCTTCGGGGCGAACACTGAAGCTTTCTTT

d_gene: -
v_gene: TRBV28
j_gene: TRBJ1-2
CDR3aa: CASSLPHVGDGYTF
CDR3nt: TGTGCCAGCAGTTTACCCCACGTAGGAGACGGCTACACCTTC

d_gene: -
v_gene: TRBV6-1
j_gene: TRBJ1-2
CDR3aa: CASSEPDDGYTF
CDR3nt: TGTGCCAGCAGTGAACCGGACGATGGCTACACCTTC

d_gene: TRBD1
v_gene: TRBV27
j_gene: TRBJ2-7
CDR3aa: CASGDRGKIYEQYF
CDR3nt: TGTGCCAGCGGAGACAGGGGGAAAATCTACGAGCAGTACTTC

d_gene: -
v_gene: TRBV3-1/TRBV3-2
j_gene: TRBJ2-2
CDR3aa: CASSQPHILNTGELFF
CDR3nt: TGTGCCAGCAGCCAGCCACACATACTGAACACCGGGGAGCTGTTTTTT

d_gene: -
v_gene: TRBV4-1
j_gene: TRBJ2-7
CDR3aa: CASSQATGNLHEQYF
CDR3nt: TGCGCCAGCAGCCAGGCCACAGGGAATTTGCACGAGCAGTACTTC

d_gene: -
v_gene: TRBV7-9
j_gene: TRBJ2-7
CDR3aa: CASSSSSSYEQYF
CDR3nt: TGTGCCAGCAGCTCGAGTAGCTCCTACGAGCAGTACTTC

d_gene: -
v_gene: TRBV13
j_gene: TRBJ2-1
CDR3aa: CASSPAWGHDEQFF
CDR3nt: TGTGCCAGCAGCCCCGCCTGGGGTCATGATGAGCAGTTCTTC

d_gene: TRBD1
v_gene: TRBV2
j_gene: TRBJ2-7
CDR3aa: CASEGDRSSYEQYF
CDR3nt: TGTGCCAGCGAGGGGGACAGGAGCTCCTACGAGCAGTACTTC

d_gene: -
v_gene: TRBV7-8
j_gene: TRBJ1-2
CDR3aa: CASSQTSYYGYTF
CDR3nt: TGTGCCAGCAGCCAGACGTCGTACTATGGCTACACCTTC

d_gene: TRBD2
v_gene: TRBV10-3
j_gene: TRBJ2-3
CDR3aa: CAISEGKGLAGTDTQYF
CDR3nt: TGTGCCATCAGTGAGGGGAAGGGACTAGCGGGCACAGATACGCAGTATTTT

d_gene: -
v_gene: TRBV2
j_gene: TRBJ1-2
CDR3aa: CASSAPEDYHGYTF
CDR3nt: TGTGCCAGCAGTGCCCCTGAAGACTACCATGGCTACACCTTC

d_gene: -
v_gene: TRBV15
j_gene: TRBJ1-3
CDR3aa: CATSREGGRGNTIYF
CDR3nt: TGTGCCACCAGCAGAGAGGGGGGGAGAGGAAACACCATATATTTT

d_gene: -
v_gene: TRBV6-2/TRBV6-3
j_gene: TRBJ1-5
CDR3aa: CASSYSIRNQPQHF
CDR3nt: TGTGCCAGCAGTTACTCGATCCGGAATCAGCCCCAGCATTTT

d_gene: -
v_gene: TRBV12-3/TRBV12-4
j_gene: TRBJ1-5
CDR3aa: CASSFRGDQPQHF
CDR3nt: TGTGCCAGCAGTTTTAGGGGGGATCAGCCCCAGCATTTT

d_gene: TRBD1
v_gene: TRBV6-5
j_gene: TRBJ2-7
CDR3aa: CASSYRAQGERQYF
CDR3nt: TGTGCCAGCAGTTACCGGGCGCAGGGGGAACGGCAGTACTTC

d_gene: TRBD2
v_gene: TRBV30
j_gene: TRBJ2-5
CDR3aa: CAWVGLGGSQETQYF
CDR3nt: TGTGCCTGGGTAGGACTAGGCGGGAGCCAAGAGACCCAGTACTTC

d_gene: -
v_gene: TRBV5-1
j_gene: TRBJ2-3
CDR3aa: CASTPRGYTDTQYF
CDR3nt: TGCGCCAGCACCCCGAGGGGATACACAGATACGCAGTATTTT

d_gene: -
v_gene: TRBV18
j_gene: TRBJ1-5
CDR3aa: CASSPEDSNQPQHF
CDR3nt: TGTGCCAGCTCACCAGAAGACAGCAATCAGCCCCAGCATTTT

d_gene: -
v_gene: TRBV5-1
j_gene: TRBJ1-1
CDR3aa: CASSLAHSGGGAFF
CDR3nt: TGCGCCAGCAGCTTGGCCCACTCCGGGGGGGGAGCTTTCTTT

d_gene: -
v_gene: TRBV2
j_gene: TRBJ2-7
CDR3aa: CASRRDKAYEQYF
CDR3nt: TGTGCCAGCAGGCGGGACAAGGCCTACGAGCAGTACTTC

d_gene: TRBD1
v_gene: TRBV28
j_gene: TRBJ1-1
CDR3aa: CASSLAPGGPAEAFF
CDR3nt: TGTGCCAGCAGTTTGGCCCCAGGGGGCCCAGCTGAAGCTTTCTTT